Presented here are 30 T cell receptor beta chains from one specimen sequenced in a study of shared T cell receptors in the human thymus. Repertoires were generated with immunoSEQ multiplex PCR, while TCRdb's copy carries only in-frame clones and drops some. The data show hundreds of thousands of clones, roughly 88% seen once. These same records also appear under a second study, on human thymus T cells.

The sample comprised thymocytes. Every receptor here comes from a boy under three years old with a congenital heart defect.

The sample holds one count of this clone. The V call is TRBV15, the J call TRBJ1-5; the D is unclear. The V and J ends lost 1 base and 2 bases respectively, with 6 bases between them. This CDR3 has 14 residues. CDR1 is LNHNV, CDR2 YYDKDF, per germline (reference sequence). Written as DNA, the CDR3 is TGTGCCACCAGCAGAGCCCAGGGCAATCAGCCCCAGCATTTT. Encoded protein: CATSRAQGNQPQHF.

V gene TRBV25-1 combines with J gene TRBJ2-1; weak D call: TRBD1 (5 bases). CDR1 is MGHDK and CDR2 is SYGVNS in the germline V gene. Between the trimmed V and J ends, which lost 2 bases and 7 bases, there was a span of 9 bases. This CDR3 comprises 13 residues. CDR3 residues: CASSERAGNEQFF. CDR3 coding DNA: TGTGCCAGCAGTGAACGGGCAGGGAATGAGCAGTTCTTC.

This chain joins TRBV14 and TRBJ1-3, with D unresolved. In germline, CDR1 is SGHDN, CDR2 FVKESK. This CDR3 comprises 18 residues. Trimming removed 0 bases from V and 3 bases from J, with 18 bases in between. CDR3 protein: CASSQEVWRGGFGNTIYF. The CDR3 DNA sequence: TGTGCCAGCAGCCAAGAAGTCTGGCGGGGTGGATTTGGAAACACCATATATTTT.

This chain connects TRBV5-1 to TRBJ2-3; no clear D. Germline V gene lookup returns CDR1 SGHRS and CDR2 YFSETQ. The CDR3 is 16 amino acids. V lost 0 bases, J lost 2 bases, and 13 bases lay in between. In DNA, the CDR3 is TGCGCCAGCAGCTTGGATCCGGGTTTGAACACAGATACGCAGTATTTT. Translation: CASSLDPGLNTDTQYF.

The chain's CDR3 is CASSCPGLAGTGELFF. The DNA of the CDR3 is TGCGCCAGCAGCTGTCCGGGACTAGCGGGAACCGGGGAGCTGTTTTTT. The chain has TRBV5-1 and TRBJ2-2; 13 nucleotides match TRBD2. V was clipped by 3 bases and J by 5 bases; unmatched bases: 4. The CDR3 consists of 16 residues. Germline V CDR1 and CDR2: SGHRS, YFSETQ. Full variable domain (missing parts from reference TRBV5-1 and TRBJ2-2): KAGVTQTPRYLIKTRGQQVTLSCSPISGHRSVSWYQQTPGQGLQFLFEYFSETQRNKGNFPGRFSGRQFSNSRSEMNVSTLELGDSALYLCASSCPGLAGTGELFFGEGSRLTVL.

The rearrangement joins TRBV28 to TRBJ2-3; 7 nucleotides match TRBD1. The J segment lost 7 bases and the V segment lost 0 bases, leaving 10 bases of the junction unmatched. Germline V gene lookup returns CDR1 MDHEN and CDR2 SYDVKM. This CDR3 region has 16 residues. The CDR3 spells CASSLWVDRRPNTQYF. CDR3 sequence (DNA): TGTGCCAGCAGTTTATGGGTGGACAGGCGGCCAAATACGCAGTATTTT.

The chain joins TRBV18 to TRBJ2-7; D is possibly TRBD1 (6 bases). The V end was cut by 4 bases, the J end by 2 bases, with 9 bases between. The germline gives CDR1 KGHSH, CDR2 LQKENI. The CDR3 runs to 13 residues. CDR3 DNA: TGTGCCAGCTCACTTGGACAGACCTACGAGCAGTACTTC. Translating gives CASSLGQTYEQYF.

This clone was seen once. CDR3 bases: TGTGCCAGCAGCTCCGAAGGGGGCAACGAGCAGTACTTC. As protein: CASSSEGGNEQYF. This chain connects TRBV6-4 to TRBJ2-7, with 7 bases fitting TRBD1. Germline CDR1 reads MRHNA; CDR2 reads SNTAGT. V dropped 6 bases and J dropped 5; count of bases not matched to a gene: 7. This CDR3 is built from 13 residues.

The chain employs TRBV4-1 and TRBJ2-3, with D tentatively TRBD1 (5 bases). Germline-derived CDR1 and CDR2 are MGHRA and YSYEKL. Trimming cost V 2 bases and J 3 bases, with 6 bases left between them. The CDR3 contains 13 residues. The CDR3 sequence: CASSQKGTDTQYF. The CDR3 nucleotides read TGCGCCAGCAGCCAAAAGGGGACAGATACGCAGTATTTT.

The chain recombines TRBV9 with TRBJ2-7; TRBD1 agrees at 9 bases. Germline CDR1 and CDR2: SGDLS and YYNGEE. With 2 bases clipped from V and 5 bases from J, the junction kept 5 bases outside the gene matches. The CDR3 covers 14 residues. The CDR3 DNA follows: TGTGCCAGCAGCGTCAGGACAGGGGAAAACGAGCAGTACTTC. This sequence encodes CASSVRTGENEQYF.

The rearrangement links TRBV5-4 to TRBJ2-2; D perhaps matches TRBD2 (6 bases). Trimming cost V 0 bases and J 2 bases, with 17 bases left between them. Germline loops: CDR1 SGHNT, CDR2 YYREEE (reference sequence). The CDR3 is 18 residues long. CDR3 DNA sequence: TGTGCCAGCAGCTTGGACCCAGACGAGGAGGGTAACACCGGGGAGCTGTTTTTT. Translated: CASSLDPDEEGNTGELFF.

The V call is TRBV15, the J call TRBJ2-2, with 10 bases aligning to TRBD2. Losses at the gene ends were 1 base for V and 5 bases for J; bases not matched to a gene: 4. Germline V gives CDR1 LNHNV, CDR2 YYDKDF (reference sequence). The CDR3 runs 16 residues. The CDR3 reads CATSRVASGSTGELFF. The CDR3 coding sequence is TGTGCCACCAGCAGAGTGGCTAGCGGGAGTACCGGGGAGCTGTTTTTT.

The rearrangement joins TRBV18 to TRBJ1-1, with D unresolved. The V gene's germline CDR1 is KGHSH and CDR2 LQKENI. This CDR3 region has 16 residues. The V end lost 0 bases, the J end lost 1 base, and 12 bases lay between the germline ends. The CDR3 spells CASSPPIPDKNTEAFF. Written as DNA, the CDR3 is TGTGCCAGCTCACCACCGATCCCAGACAAGAACACTGAAGCTTTCTTT.

V and J are TRBV18 and TRBJ1-2; 8 bases agree with TRBD1. Germline V gene sequence: CDR1 KGHSH, CDR2 LQKENI. The CDR3 contains 14 residues. Losses at the gene ends were 3 bases for V and 7 bases for J; bases not matched to a gene: 7. CDR3 DNA: TGTGCCAGCTCACCGAGGACAGGGCGGGGTGGCTACACCTTC. Translation gives CASSPRTGRGGYTF.

The V call is TRBV6-6, the J call TRBJ2-3; D is perhaps TRBD2 (5 bases). The CDR3 contains 11 residues. Trimming took off 8 bases at V and 7 bases at J, with 10 bases between the two ends. CDR1 is MNHNY and CDR2 is SVGAGI in the germline V gene (reference sequence). CDR3 sequence: CASVDGNTQYF. DNA of the CDR3: TGTGCCAGCGTCGACGGGAATACGCAGTATTTT.

J is TRBJ2-7 and V is TRBV7-3, with D possibly matching TRBD2 (6 bases). CDR1 and CDR2 from the germline V gene are SGHTA and FQGTGA. V was cut by 2 bases and J by 4 bases, with 18 bases left in between. The CDR3 contains 16 residues. The CDR3 region is CASSLYPNGSSYEQYF. In DNA form, the CDR3 reads TGTGCCAGCAGCTTATATCCTAACGGGAGTTCATACGAGCAGTACTTC. The full variable domain, in which reference TRBV7-3 and TRBJ2-7 provide the parts outside the CDR3, is GAGVSQTPSNKVTEKGKYVELRCDPISGHTALYWYRQSLGQGPEFLIYFQGTGAADDSGLPNDRFFAVRPEGSVSTLKIQRTERGDSAVYLCASSLYPNGSSYEQYFGPGTRLTVT.

The chain links TRBV10-3 to TRBJ2-1, with 8 bases lining up with TRBD2. The CDR3 has 15 residues. Trimming at V came to 6 bases and at J to 5 bases, leaving 9 bases not matched to a gene. The germline V gene has CDR1 ENHRY and CDR2 SYGVKD. Here the CDR3 reads CAISSGTRPDNEQFF. The CDR3 DNA follows: TGTGCCATCAGCTCCGGGACTAGGCCTGACAATGAGCAGTTCTTC.

CDR3 protein: CASSPTDTQYF. In DNA, the CDR3 is TGTGCCAGCAGCCCTACAGATACGCAGTATTTT. The gene calls are TRBV13 and TRBJ2-3, with D uncertain. This CDR3 has 11 residues. V gave up 5 bases and J gave up 3 bases, with 3 bases separating them. The germline V gene encodes CDR1 PRHDT and CDR2 FYEKMQ (reference sequence). The variable domain in full, completed from reference TRBV13 and TRBJ2-3, reads AAGVIQSPRHLIKEKRETATLKCYPIPRHDTVYWYQQGPGQDPQFLISFYEKMQSDKGSIPDRFSAQQFSDYHSELNMSSLELGDSALYFCASSPTDTQYFGPGTRLTVL.

This chain connects TRBV19 to TRBJ2-7; 8 positions agree with TRBD2. The CDR3 extends over 16 amino acids. The V segment lost 1 base and the J segment 2 bases; nucleotides outside the gene matches: 7. Germline V lookup: CDR1 LNHDA, CDR2 SQIVND (reference sequence). For the CDR3, the DNA is TGTGCCAGTAGTATAGGAGGGCGGGAGGACGCCTACGAGCAGTACTTC. Protein sequence: CASSIGGREDAYEQYF.

V usage is TRBV5-1 and J usage is TRBJ2-7; 11 nucleotides agree with TRBD2. The CDR3 loop spans 17 amino acids. Trimming took 4 bases from V and 2 from J; bases not matched to a gene: 11. CDR1 and CDR2 from the germline V gene are SGHRS and YFSETQ. CDR3 residues: CASSGTLAGEEAYEQYF. The CDR3 nucleotides read TGCGCCAGCAGCGGTACACTAGCGGGGGAGGAGGCCTACGAGCAGTACTTC.

This chain's CDR3 is CASSFGQALQETQYF. In nucleotides, the CDR3 is TGCGCCAGCAGCTTCGGACAGGCTCTCCAAGAGACCCAGTACTTC. The chain joins TRBV5-1 to TRBJ2-5, with 7 positions matching TRBD1. CDR1 is SGHRS, CDR2 YFSETQ, per germline. With 2 bases clipped from V and 1 base from J, the junction kept 5 bases outside the gene matches. The CDR3 is 15 amino acids. Full variable domain (remainder filled in from reference TRBV5-1 and TRBJ2-5): KAGVTQTPRYLIKTRGQQVTLSCSPISGHRSVSWYQQTPGQGLQFLFEYFSETQRNKGNFPGRFSGRQFSNSRSEMNVSTLELGDSALYLCASSFGQALQETQYFGPGTRLLVL.

The chain has TRBV11-2 and TRBJ2-1; 7 bases match TRBD1. Germline V gene data show CDR1 as SGHAT and CDR2 as FQNNGV. V lost 5 bases, J lost 4 bases, and 5 bases stayed unmatched. The CDR3 has 14 residues. The DNA of the CDR3 is TGTGCCAGCAGCCCGCTCAGGGGGTACAATGAGCAGTTCTTC. Amino acid sequence: CASSPLRGYNEQFF.

V and J are TRBV27 and TRBJ2-7, with 7 positions matching TRBD1. The length of the CDR3 is 14 residues. Germline assignment: CDR1 MNHEY and CDR2 SMNVEV (reference sequence). The trim removed 5 bases at V and 0 bases at J, leaving 4 bases unmatched. This CDR3 reads CASSPRGISYEQYF. Here the CDR3 DNA reads TGTGCCAGCAGTCCCAGGGGGATCTCCTACGAGCAGTACTTC.

The chain links TRBV10-3 to TRBJ1-4; D is uncertain. The CDR3 contains 16 residues. The germline V and J ends were trimmed by 2 bases and 0 bases, with 10 bases remaining between them. Per the germline V gene, CDR1 is ENHRY and CDR2 is SYGVKD. The CDR3 sequence is CAISEAHSPTNEKLFF. CDR3 nucleotides: TGTGCCATCAGTGAGGCCCACAGCCCAACTAATGAAAAACTGTTTTTT.

The J gene is TRBJ2-7, the V gene TRBV2; possible D gene TRBD1, 6 bases. This CDR3 has 13 residues. Germline lookup yields CDR1 SNHLY and CDR2 FYNNEI. Between the trimmed V and J ends, which lost 6 bases and 3 bases, there was a span of 12 bases. CDR3 sequence: CASRLGQNYEQYF. The CDR3 DNA is TGTGCCAGCAGACTCGGACAGAACTACGAGCAGTACTTC.

About this clone: Germline is not matched at one junction end, which may reflect a read error. The chain joins TRBV5-6 to TRBJ2-7; 9 bases are a match to TRBD2. Per the germline V gene, CDR1 is SGHDT and CDR2 is YYEEEE. There are 16 residues in the CDR3. The CDR3 loop reads CASSLWISGRAYGQYF. The CDR3 nucleotides are TGTGCCAGCAGCTTGTGGATTAGCGGGAGAGCTTACGGGCAGTACTTC.

V usage is TRBV2 and J usage is TRBJ2-7; no clear D. This CDR3 has 13 amino acids. Germline V gene lookup returns CDR1 SNHLY and CDR2 FYNNEI. V lost 7 bases and J 0 bases, leaving 10 bases between the germline ends. The CDR3 DNA sequence: TGTGCCAGCAATTATGATAGCTCCTACGAGCAGTACTTC. This gives the protein CASNYDSSYEQYF.

The chain has TRBV27 and TRBJ1-5; 9 positions agree with TRBD1. The V gene's germline CDR1 is MNHEY and CDR2 SMNVEV (reference sequence). The CDR3 totals 18 residues. After removal of 5 bases from V and 2 bases from J, the junction contained 13 bases not matched to a gene. The CDR3 spells CASSPMVTGGKGNQPQHF. The DNA for the CDR3 is TGTGCCAGCAGTCCTATGGTAACAGGGGGCAAGGGCAATCAGCCCCAGCATTTT.

This chain uses TRBV5-1 with TRBJ1-5; perhaps TRBD1 as D (5 bases). Trimming left V 0 bases short and J 2 bases short, with 18 bases between. Germline CDR1 and CDR2: SGHRS and YFSETQ. CDR3 length: 18 residues. The CDR3 is CASSLGRGRAGCNQPQHF. As DNA, the CDR3 is TGCGCCAGCAGCTTGGGGAGGGGCAGGGCGGGATGCAATCAGCCCCAGCATTTT. The variable domain in full, completed from reference TRBV5-1 and TRBJ1-5, reads KAGVTQTPRYLIKTRGQQVTLSCSPISGHRSVSWYQQTPGQGLQFLFEYFSETQRNKGNFPGRFSGRQFSNSRSEMNVSTLELGDSALYLCASSLGRGRAGCNQPQHFGDGTRLSIL.

This chain connects TRBV30 to TRBJ1-1; D is undetermined. In germline, CDR1 is GTSNPN, CDR2 SVGIG (reference sequence). Trimming took off 3 bases at V and 1 base at J, with 12 bases between the two ends. The CDR3 sequence is 14 residues long. Written as DNA, the CDR3 is TGTGCCTGGAGCGGTGCCGCTCGGAACACTGAAGCTTTCTTT. Translated: CAWSGAARNTEAFF.